These T cell receptor beta chains were read from a single sample in a study of blood T cell repertoires in COVID-19. Produced via immunoSEQ multiplex PCR; TCRdb's table is partial and in-frame only. The repertoire holds about 50,000 clones, with 75% to 90% as singletons. Sequencing was carried out using peripheral blood. The receptors stem from a man in his sixties with acute or convalescent COVID-19. Each CDR3 is given with its conserved first and last residue. D genes are given only for firm matches. Expanded clones get a size class; other rows say once, few or many, or leave the size out.

d_gene	abundance	len	v_gene	j_gene	CDR3aa	CDR3nt
NA	NA	13	TRBV19	TRBJ2-7	CASSRAGGYEQYF	TGTGCCAGTAGTCGCGCTGGGGGGTACGAGCAGTACTTC
NA	NA	12	TRBV5-8	TRBJ1-4	CASSPRREKLFF	TGTGCCAGCAGCCCGAGGCGAGAAAAACTGTTTTTT
TRBD1	NA	14	TRBV28	TRBJ1-1	CASTPTGGYTEAFF	TGTGCCAGCACCCCGACAGGGGGCTACACTGAAGCTTTCTTT
NA	NA	13	TRBV12-3/TRBV12-4	TRBJ2-3	CASSYGLTDTQYF	TGTGCCAGCAGTTATGGCCTCACAGATACGCAGTATTTT
NA	NA	13	TRBV27	TRBJ2-5	CASSPIEQETQYF	TGTGCCAGCAGTCCTATAGAACAAGAGACCCAGTACTTC
NA	NA	15	TRBV6-5	TRBJ1-2	CASSTGGAQRNGYTF	TGTGCCAGCAGTACCGGAGGGGCGCAAAGAAATGGCTACACCTTC
TRBD1	NA	15	TRBV7-3	TRBJ2-1	CASSLTGLGQAEQFF	TGTGCCAGCAGCTTAACGGGCCTGGGACAGGCGGAGCAGTTCTTC
NA	NA	14	TRBV19	TRBJ1-5	CASSRTADNQPQHF	TGTGCCAGTAGTCGGACAGCCGACAATCAGCCCCAGCATTTT
NA	NA	14	TRBV7-7	TRBJ2-5	CASSLGGGGETQYF	TGTGCCAGCAGCTTAGGGGGCGGTGGGGAGACCCAGTACTTC
NA	NA	17	TRBV9	TRBJ2-1	CASSVEDWRNSYNEQFF	TGTGCCAGCAGCGTAGAAGATTGGCGGAATTCCTACAATGAGCAGTTCTTC
NA	NA	14	TRBV3-1/TRBV3-2	TRBJ2-5	CASSQAGGEETQYF	TGTGCCAGCAGCCAAGCCGGGGGAGAAGAGACCCAGTACTTC
NA	NA	15	TRBV24-1	TRBJ1-2	CATSDRGSNNYGYTF	TGTGCCACCAGTGATCGCGGGTCCAATAACTATGGCTACACCTTC
NA	NA	13	TRBV12-3/TRBV12-4	TRBJ2-5	CASSTRVRETQYF	TGTGCCAGCTCTACCAGGGTCCGAGAGACCCAGTACTTC
TRBD2	NA	13	TRBV7-3	TRBJ2-1	CASSPLREGEQFF	TGTGCCAGCAGCCCCCTACGGGAGGGGGAGCAGTTCTTC
TRBD2	NA	18	TRBV2	TRBJ2-3	CASSDWWLAGGAGDTQYF	TGTGCCAGCAGTGACTGGTGGCTAGCGGGGGGAGCGGGAGATACGCAGTATTTT
TRBD2	NA	16	TRBV18	TRBJ2-1	CASSLGTSGRVSEQFF	TGTGCCAGCTCACTTGGGACTAGCGGGAGAGTCAGTGAGCAGTTCTTC
NA	few	13	TRBV7-8	TRBJ2-3	CASSLLASDTQYF	TGTGCCAGCAGCTTACTAGCGTCAGATACGCAGTATTTT
TRBD1	few	15	TRBV2	TRBJ1-2	CASRGWDRGLRGYTF	TGTGCCAGCCGCGGCTGGGACAGGGGGCTGAGGGGCTACACCTTC
NA	once	17	TRBV5-1	TRBJ1-5	CASSLFPGPSSNQPQHF	TGCGCCAGCAGCTTGTTTCCAGGCCCCTCTAGCAATCAGCCCCAGCATTTT
NA	NA	14	TRBV28	TRBJ1-1	CASSFRQVGTEAFF	TGTGCCAGCAGTTTCCGACAGGTAGGAACTGAAGCTTTCTTT
NA	NA	15	TRBV7-2	TRBJ2-7	CASSLDPTHSYEQYF	TGTGCCAGCAGCTTAGACCCCACACACTCCTACGAGCAGTACTTC
TRBD1	NA	13	TRBV5-1	TRBJ2-7	CASSRTGVYEQYF	TGCGCCAGCAGCCGGACAGGGGTCTACGAGCAGTACTTC
TRBD1	NA	12	TRBV6-5	TRBJ2-7	CASSFRGYEQYF	TGTGCCAGCAGTTTCAGGGGGTACGAGCAGTACTTC
NA	NA	12	TRBV29-1	TRBJ2-6	CSVRQGANVLTF	TGCAGCGTGAGACAGGGGGCCAACGTCCTGACTTTC